This T cell receptor (beta chain) was captured in a study of cytomegalovirus exposure and HLA in healthy donors. Whole-study results and caveats: The dataset shows that most TCR sequences were rare, while some public TCRs occurred in many donors. There were 150 or so TCR beta chains listed as cytomegalovirus-associated. TCR beta V- and J-gene trimming was later associated with a missense DCLRE1C variant.

About this clone itself: Its antigen is currently unknown.

CDR1 is LGHNA and CDR2 is YNFKEQ in the germline V gene. This CDR3 region has 14 residues. The ends lost 6 bases at V and 7 bases at J; junction bases unmatched: 8. Primers for the PCR totalled 60 Vbeta and 13 Jbeta. Clones were sequenced by immunoSEQ multiplex PCR, and TCRdb holds only the in-frame ones, with some missing. The sample lists around 150,000 clones, 50% to 75% seen once, with around 7.1% in the top ten. The V call is TRBV4-2, the J call TRBJ1-4, with 7 bases identical to TRBD1. Source material: PBMCs. The receptor was derived from a woman between 55 and 75 years old in good health and CMV-seropositive. CDR3 sequence (DNA): TGTGCCAGCAGTAAGGCGCAGGGGGGTGAAAAACTGTTTTTT. Its protein product is CASSKAQGGEKLFF.